This T cell receptor (beta chain) originates from a study of shared clonotypes between healthy human individuals. About the research overall: CD4 naive and CD4 memory each took three plates per donor, while CD8 naive took two and CD8 memory one.

Assay used: immunoSEQ multiplex PCR; TCRdb lists only in-frame clones, some missing. The sample shows 2.5 million or so clones, roughly nine tenths of them seen only once. Trimming removed 5 bases at V and 3 bases at J, with 19 bases between. CDR1 and CDR2 (germline): PRHDT, FYEKMQ (reference sequence). The CDR3 loop spans 17 amino acids. The investigators split CD4+ cells into a CD45RA+ naive subset and a CD45RA-negative memory subset. This TCR came from a man aged 18 to 29 in good health. The gene calls are TRBV13 and TRBJ2-2, with D unclear. Sequencing was done on a sample of naive CD4+ T cells sorted from blood. Subset reported: CD45RA+ positively selected. CDR3 coding DNA: TGTGCCAGCAGCCAAAGTGTCGGTGGTCGTGACACCGGGGAGCTGTTTTTT. Translation: CASSQSVGGRDTGELFF. The full variable domain, in which reference TRBV13 and TRBJ2-2 provide the parts outside the CDR3, is AAGVIQSPRHLIKEKRETATLKCYPIPRHDTVYWYQQGPGQDPQFLISFYEKMQSDKGSIPDRFSAQQFSDYHSELNMSSLELGDSALYFCASSQSVGGRDTGELFFGEGSRLTVL.